The 24 T cell receptor beta chains presented below share a single source sample, sequenced in a study of blood T cell repertoires in COVID-19. TCRdb's copy holds only in-frame clones and misses some; the assay was immunoSEQ multiplex PCR. The top ten clones hold roughly 9.8% of a sample with about 250,000 clones, approximately 80% of them seen once. The sequencing sample was made of peripheral blood. These receptors all stem from an elderly man with acute or convalescent COVID-19.

A single count supports this clone. V usage is TRBV19 and J usage is TRBJ1-2; 12 bases match TRBD1. Germline CDR1 is LNHDA and CDR2 is SQIVND (reference sequence). The ends lost 6 bases at V and 3 bases at J; junction bases unmatched: 8. The CDR3 is 16 amino acids. CDR3 sequence: CASRSEGTGGDYGYTF. The CDR3 coding sequence is TGTGCCAGTAGGTCTGAGGGGACAGGGGGCGACTATGGCTACACCTTC.

The chain links TRBV15 to TRBJ2-3; D might be TRBD2 (5 bases). Germline V gene data show CDR1 as LNHNV and CDR2 as YYDKDF (reference sequence). With 5 bases removed from V and 1 base from J, the gap between germline ends came to 7 bases. The CDR3 has 13 residues. As DNA, the CDR3 is TGTGCCACCAGCCGGACTGGCACAGATACGCAGTATTTT. Encoded protein: CATSRTGTDTQYF.

Turning to this clone: Other DNA sequences in this sample translate to the same CDR3. The rearrangement joins TRBV24-1 to TRBJ2-7; 7 bases are shared with TRBD1. Trimming cost V 2 bases and J 2 bases; bases outside gene matches: 2. This CDR3 region has 14 residues. The V gene's germline CDR1 is KGHDR and CDR2 SFDVKD. As DNA, the CDR3 is TGTGCCACCAGTGATTCCGGGACAGCCTACGAGCAGTACTTC. The encoded protein is CATSDSGTAYEQYF.

The chain combines TRBV3-1 (or the pseudogene TRBV3-2) with TRBJ1-2, with D possibly being TRBD1 (6 bases). V lost 1 base to trimming and J lost 4 bases, with 10 bases between them. Germline loops: CDR1 LGHDT, CDR2 YNNKEL (reference sequence). The CDR3 consists of 14 residues. The CDR3 DNA reads TGTGCCAGCAGCCAAGTAACAGGGACCTATGGCTACACCTTC. As protein: CASSQVTGTYGYTF.

V is TRBV19 and J is TRBJ1-3, with a possible D match to TRBD1 (6 bases). The V gene's germline CDR1 is LNHDA and CDR2 SQIVND (reference sequence). The CDR3 covers 17 residues. V was trimmed by 4 bases and J by 0 bases, leaving 16 bases between them. The CDR3: CASSTPGHSVSGNTIYF. CDR3 sequence (DNA): TGTGCCAGTAGTACTCCGGGACACTCCGTCTCTGGAAACACCATATATTTT.

The chain couples TRBV6-6 to TRBJ2-1; 11 bases line up with TRBD2. CDR1 is MNHNY and CDR2 is SVGAGI in the germline V gene (reference sequence). The trim removed 0 bases at V and 7 bases at J, leaving 5 bases unmatched. This CDR3 spans 16 amino acids. CDR3 nucleotides: TGTGCCAGCAGTTACTCTAGCGGGGGGGGCAGAAATGAGCAGTTCTTC. This translates into CASSYSSGGGRNEQFF.

The chain has TRBV10-3 and TRBJ1-1; 12 bases agree with TRBD1. Germline CDR1 ENHRY, CDR2 SYGVKD. The V gene end was trimmed by 6 bases and the J gene end by 0 bases; junction bases not matched to a gene: 2. The CDR3 length is 15 residues. The DNA of the CDR3 is TGTGCCATCAGGGGACAGGGGGCGATGAACACTGAAGCTTTCTTT. It codes for CAIRGQGAMNTEAFF.

This clone has more than one count but fewer than ten. V and J are TRBV7-3 and TRBJ2-3, with 8 bases lining up with TRBD1. The length of the CDR3 is 17 residues. V was clipped by 1 base and J by 4 bases; unmatched bases: 10. Germline CDR1 reads SGHTA; CDR2 reads FQGTGA. The CDR3: CASSLNPGQGAADTQYF. In nucleotides, the CDR3 is TGTGCCAGCAGCTTAAACCCCGGACAGGGAGCGGCAGATACGCAGTATTTT.

This chain connects TRBV3-1 (or the pseudogene TRBV3-2) to TRBJ2-1, with 10 positions matching TRBD2. Germline-derived CDR1 and CDR2 are LGHDT and YNNKEL (reference sequence). V shed 1 base, J shed 6 bases, and the junction held 9 bases outside the gene matches. The CDR3 has 17 amino acids. CDR3 DNA: TGTGCCAGCAGCCAAGGTCCCGCTAGCGGGAGAGGCAATGAGCAGTTCTTC. As protein: CASSQGPASGRGNEQFF.

The chain uses TRBV19 and TRBJ2-1; perhaps TRBD1 as D (6 bases). V lost 0 bases and J lost 6, with 12 bases in between. The CDR3 length is 15 residues. In germline, CDR1 is LNHDA, CDR2 SQIVND (reference sequence). The CDR3 reads CASSIEAGVGNEQFF. In nucleotides, the CDR3 is TGTGCCAGTAGTATAGAGGCAGGGGTAGGCAATGAGCAGTTCTTC.

The rearrangement uses TRBV3-1 (or the pseudogene TRBV3-2) and TRBJ2-7, with 10 nucleotides matching TRBD1. This CDR3 region has 17 residues. J gave up 0 bases and V 1 base, and 6 bases lay outside the gene matches. CDR1 and CDR2 from the germline V gene are LGHDT and YNNKEL (reference sequence). For the CDR3, the DNA is TGTGCCAGCAGCCAAGGCTTCAGGACAGGGGGCTCCTACGAGCAGTACTTC. Translated: CASSQGFRTGGSYEQYF.

The gene calls are TRBV5-1 and TRBJ2-5; weak D call: TRBD2 (6 bases). The germline CDR1 and CDR2 sequences are SGHRS and YFSETQ. Trimming took off 2 bases at V and 1 base at J, with 9 bases between the two ends. This CDR3 has 14 amino acids. The CDR3 reads CASSFGGVQETQYF. In DNA form, the CDR3 reads TGCGCCAGCAGCTTCGGCGGGGTCCAAGAGACCCAGTACTTC.

CDR3 region: CASSSTRGGETQYF. The CDR3 DNA reads TGCGCCAGCAGCTCTACCAGGGGTGGGGAGACCCAGTACTTC. J is TRBJ2-5 and V is TRBV5-1; tentative D call: TRBD1 (6 bases). The CDR3 length is 14 residues. V lost 3 bases and J 5 bases, leaving 14 bases between the germline ends. The V gene's germline CDR1 is SGHRS and CDR2 YFSETQ. The entire variable domain, with the rest obtained from reference TRBV5-1 and TRBJ2-5, is as follows: KAGVTQTPRYLIKTRGQQVTLSCSPISGHRSVSWYQQTPGQGLQFLFEYFSETQRNKGNFPGRFSGRQFSNSRSEMNVSTLELGDSALYLCASSSTRGGETQYFGPGTRLLVL.

The V and J genes are TRBV24-1 and TRBJ1-2; maybe TRBD1 (5 bases). The CDR3 has 13 amino acids. The V gene's germline CDR1 is KGHDR and CDR2 SFDVKD. With 4 bases removed from V and 5 bases from J, the gap between germline ends came to 10 bases. The CDR3 spells CATSDAGTYGYTF. The CDR3 DNA follows: TGTGCCACCAGTGACGCGGGGACTTATGGCTACACCTTC.

The chain employs TRBV2 and TRBJ1-2; D possibly corresponds to TRBD1 (6 bases). V was trimmed by 2 bases and J by 7 bases, leaving 14 bases between them. Looked up from germline, CDR1 is SNHLY and CDR2 is FYNNEI. This CDR3 is 14 amino acids long. The CDR3 sequence: CASSERGLRGGYTF. DNA of the CDR3: TGTGCCAGCAGTGAAAGAGGCCTCAGGGGTGGCTACACCTTC.

This clone was recorded once. J is TRBJ2-1 and V is TRBV5-1; TRBD2 aligns across 11 bases. V shed 9 bases, J shed 9 bases, and the junction held 14 bases outside the gene matches. CDR1 SGHRS and CDR2 YFSETQ come from the germline V gene. This CDR3 contains 15 residues. For the CDR3, the DNA is TGCGCCACCAAGGCGAGGCTAGCGGGGGGCCCTGAGCAGTTCTTC. Translation gives CATKARLAGGPEQFF. Together with reference TRBV5-1 and TRBJ2-1, the CDR3 gives the full variable domain: KAGVTQTPRYLIKTRGQQVTLSCSPISGHRSVSWYQQTPGQGLQFLFEYFSETQRNKGNFPGRFSGRQFSNSRSEMNVSTLELGDSALYLCATKARLAGGPEQFFGPGTRLTVL.

This clone was seen a handful of times. The V gene is TRBV3-1 (or the pseudogene TRBV3-2), the J gene TRBJ1-3; the match to TRBD1 covers 7 bases. Germline V CDR1 and CDR2: LGHDT, YNNKEL (reference sequence). J gave up 0 bases and V 2 bases, and 16 bases lay outside the gene matches. CDR3 length equals 20 residues. CDR3: CASSQRRSGDRPFSGNTIYF. The CDR3 nucleotides are TGTGCCAGCAGCCAAAGGAGATCAGGGGACAGACCATTCTCTGGAAACACCATATATTTT.

This sequence joins TRBV28 and TRBJ1-2; D is undetermined. This CDR3 region has 14 residues. Trimming cost V 3 bases and J 0 bases, with 8 bases left between them. CDR1 and CDR2 (germline): MDHEN, SYDVKM. CDR3 coding DNA: TGTGCCAGCAGTTTGCAGCGTTCTAACTATGGCTACACCTTC. Protein product: CASSLQRSNYGYTF.

This clone has just one count. The chain recombines TRBV10-1 with TRBJ1-1; D not resolved. Germline lookup yields CDR1 WNHNN and CDR2 SYGVQD (reference sequence). There are 13 residues in the CDR3. V dropped 3 bases and J dropped 3 bases, with 8 bases sitting between them. The CDR3 region is CASSESAYTEAFF. CDR3 DNA: TGCGCCAGCAGTGAATCTGCGTACACTGAAGCTTTCTTT.

The rearrangement uses TRBV5-6 and TRBJ2-1; D call uncertain. Looked up from germline, CDR1 is SGHDT and CDR2 is YYEEEE. The CDR3 runs 14 residues. V gave up 2 bases and J gave up 0 bases, with 6 bases separating them. The CDR3 region has the DNA TGTGCCAGCAGCTTAGAGGCCTCCTACAATGAGCAGTTCTTC. This encodes CASSLEASYNEQFF.

This clone appeared a few times. The chain carries TRBV27 and TRBJ2-2; no definite D call. The CDR3 runs to 15 residues. V gave up 5 bases and J gave up 4 bases, with 14 bases separating them. Germline values: CDR1 MNHEY, CDR2 SMNVEV (reference sequence). As DNA, the CDR3 is TGTGCCAGCAGTGCCAGGTCAGCTCGCACCGGGGAGCTGTTTTTT. Encoded protein: CASSARSARTGELFF.

This clone was found once. CDR3 residues: CASSYPGRTGGYEQYF. The CDR3 nucleotides are TGTGCCAGCAGTTACCCCGGCCGGACAGGGGGATACGAGCAGTACTTC. The rearrangement joins TRBV6-5 to TRBJ2-7; 10 bases are a match to TRBD1. V lost 2 bases to trimming and J lost 4 bases; unmatched junction nucleotides: 8. The CDR3 covers 16 residues. Germline V gene data show CDR1 as MNHEY and CDR2 as SVGAGI.

The genes are TRBV10-3 and TRBJ2-3; 10 bases line up with TRBD2. Germline V gives CDR1 ENHRY, CDR2 SYGVKD. Losses at the gene ends were 4 bases for V and 0 bases for J; bases not matched to a gene: 4. The CDR3 covers 16 residues. The CDR3 nucleotides are TGTGCCATCAGTGCCCAGACTAGCGGGAGCACAGATACGCAGTATTTT. Translated, it gives CAISAQTSGSTDTQYF.

On this clone: Other DNA sequences in this sample translate to the same CDR3. This chain uses TRBV5-1 with TRBJ1-3; 9 bases are shared with TRBD1. The junction had 3 bases not matched to a gene; V was cut back by 0 bases and J by 5 bases. The CDR3 is 15 amino acids. Germline V gene sequence: CDR1 SGHRS, CDR2 YFSETQ. The CDR3 nucleotides read TGCGCCAGCAGCTTGGCCGGACAGGGGAGAAACACCATATATTTT. It encodes CASSLAGQGRNTIYF.